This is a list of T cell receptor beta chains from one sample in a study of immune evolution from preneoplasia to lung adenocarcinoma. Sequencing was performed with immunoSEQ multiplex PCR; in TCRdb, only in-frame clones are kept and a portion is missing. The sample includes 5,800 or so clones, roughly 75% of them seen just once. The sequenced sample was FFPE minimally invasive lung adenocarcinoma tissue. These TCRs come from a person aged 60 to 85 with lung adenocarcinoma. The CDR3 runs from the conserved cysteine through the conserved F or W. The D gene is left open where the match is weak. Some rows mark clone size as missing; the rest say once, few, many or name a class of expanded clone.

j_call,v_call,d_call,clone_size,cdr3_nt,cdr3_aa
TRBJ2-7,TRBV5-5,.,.,TGTGCCAGCAGCGTGGGGGTGGGACCGTCCTACGAGCAGTACTTC,CASSVGVGPSYEQYF
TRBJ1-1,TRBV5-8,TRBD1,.,TGTGCCAGCACCACAGGGGTGAACACTGAAGCTTTCTTT,CASTTGVNTEAFF
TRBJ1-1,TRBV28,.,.,TGTGCCAGCAAAAGGGGTGGGACTTTCTTT,CASKRGGTFF
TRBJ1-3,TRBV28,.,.,TGTGCCAGCAGTTTGGGACACGGAAACACCATATATTTT,CASSLGHGNTIYF
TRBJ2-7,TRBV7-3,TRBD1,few,TGTGCCAGCAGTCTTGGTCCCGGGACAGAATACGAGCAGTACTTC,CASSLGPGTEYEQYF
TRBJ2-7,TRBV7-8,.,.,TGTGCCAGCAGCAGACCTGGGGGACCCCTTCCTTACGAGCAGTACTTC,CASSRPGGPLPYEQYF
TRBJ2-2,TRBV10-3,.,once,TGTGCCATCAGCGGGGGAAGGCGGGGAGCGAACACCGGGGAGCTGTTTTTT,CAISGGRRGANTGELFF
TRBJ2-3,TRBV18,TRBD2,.,TGTGCCAGCTCACCCGCCCCCCCTAGCGGGATAAGCACAGATACGCAGTATTTT,CASSPAPPSGISTDTQYF
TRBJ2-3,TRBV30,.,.,TGTGCCTGGAGAGGGCCTGGCGGTAGCACAGATACGCAGTATTTT,CAWRGPGGSTDTQYF
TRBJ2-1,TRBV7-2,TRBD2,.,TGTGCCAGCAGCTTAGCAATGACTAGCGGGAGCTACAATGAGCAGTTCTTC,CASSLAMTSGSYNEQFF
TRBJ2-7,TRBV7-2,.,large,TGTGCCAGCAGCTTATGGCTAGTTGGCGAGCAGTACTTC,CASSLWLVGEQYF
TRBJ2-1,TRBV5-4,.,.,TGTGCCAGCAGCTTGGGGGTTCGGAATGAGCAGTTCTTC,CASSLGVRNEQFF